One and the same sample provided the 17 T cell receptor beta chains below, sequenced in a study of blood T cell repertoires in COVID-19. Data came from immunoSEQ multiplex PCR; TCRdb stores just in-frame clones and leaves some out. There are around 290,000 clones in the sample; approximately 90% occur only once, and under 2.5% lies in the top ten. The sequencing sample was made of PBMCs or T cells enriched from blood (not recorded which). These receptors were taken from an older woman in a cohort exposed to, infected with or recovered from COVID-19 (not recorded which).

This clone was observed once. The gene calls are TRBV27 and TRBJ2-7; 9 positions match TRBD2. This CDR3 is built from 17 residues. Germline V CDR1 and CDR2: MNHEY, SMNVEV (reference sequence). Unmatched junction bases numbered 9, after V lost 3 bases and J lost 0 bases. Here the CDR3 reads CASSFSLAGASSYEQYF. For the CDR3, the DNA is TGTGCCAGCAGTTTTTCGTTAGCGGGAGCGAGCTCCTACGAGCAGTACTTC.

The chain links TRBV2 to TRBJ1-2; 7 bases map to TRBD1. Germline V gene sequence: CDR1 SNHLY, CDR2 FYNNEI. The CDR3 sequence is 13 residues long. V lost 8 bases to trimming and J lost 7 bases; unmatched junction nucleotides: 10. CDR3 loop: CASEDRPEAGYTF. The CDR3 DNA reads as TGTGCCAGCGAGGACAGGCCCGAGGCTGGCTACACCTTC.

This chain uses TRBV7-9 with TRBJ2-7; D is ambiguous. CDR1 and CDR2 from the germline V gene are SEHNR and FQNEAQ (reference sequence). The CDR3 runs to 15 residues. The V gene lost 2 bases and the J gene lost 9 bases, with 20 bases spanning the gap. CDR3 protein: CASSLRSDSPSGQYF. Here the CDR3 DNA reads TGTGCCAGCAGCTTACGAAGTGATTCCCCCTCGGGGCAGTACTTC.

A word on this clone: Because the CDR3's place on the DNA is in doubt, the DNA is left out and the CDR3 is given as listed by TCRdb. V and J are TRBV6-1 and TRBJ2-7; the table calls TRBD2, which could not be checked here. Germline V gives CDR1 MNHNS, CDR2 SASEGT. The CDR3 contains 14 residues when both ends are counted. CDR3 in amino acids: CASSSSGGADEQYF.

The V gene is TRBV28, the J gene TRBJ2-2; 7 bases align to TRBD1. V dropped 3 bases and J dropped 5; count of bases not matched to a gene: 3. The CDR3 is made up of 14 amino acids. Germline V gene sequence: CDR1 MDHEN, CDR2 SYDVKM. Written as DNA, the CDR3 is TGTGCCAGCAGTTTTTGGACAGGTACCGGGGAGCTGTTTTTT. It yields the protein CASSFWTGTGELFF.

The chain combines TRBV2 with TRBJ2-1; 16 positions match TRBD2. V gave up 7 bases and J gave up 4 bases; unmatched junction bases: 7. CDR1 and CDR2 from the germline V gene are SNHLY and FYNNEI. There are 17 residues in the CDR3. The CDR3 DNA sequence: TGTGCCAGCAAAGGGACTAGCGGGAGGGCGTCGTACAATGAGCAGTTCTTC. Protein product: CASKGTSGRASYNEQFF.

The J gene is TRBJ2-7, the V gene TRBV7-2, with 9 bases fitting TRBD1. The CDR3 spans 14 residues. V trimming: 3 bases; J trimming: 3 bases; junction bases outside the gene matches: 3. Germline V gene data show CDR1 as SGHTA and CDR2 as FQGNSA. The CDR3 region is CASSFTGQGYEQYF. Here the CDR3 DNA reads TGTGCCAGCAGCTTCACGGGACAGGGCTACGAGCAGTACTTC.

This sequence joins TRBV2 and TRBJ2-7; 9 nucleotides agree with TRBD2. Trimming cost V 1 base and J 4 bases; bases outside gene matches: 5. The CDR3 has 15 residues. Per the germline V gene, CDR1 is SNHLY and CDR2 is FYNNEI. CDR3 sequence (DNA): TGTGCCAGCAGTGAAGGTAGCGGGAGCATATACGAGCAGTACTTC. It translates to CASSEGSGSIYEQYF.

The CDR3 here is CASQGTDISYEQYF. The CDR3 DNA reads TGTGCCAGCCAAGGGACAGACATTTCCTACGAGCAGTACTTC. This chain uses TRBV6-5 with TRBJ2-7; 7 bases map to TRBD1. V gave up 8 bases and J gave up 1 base; unmatched junction bases: 8. The CDR3 extends over 14 amino acids. Germline V CDR1 and CDR2: MNHEY, SVGAGI.

CDR3 loop: CASSSLGGGASYNEQFF. The CDR3 nucleotides are TGTGCCAGCAGCTCCCTAGGTGGTGGGGCCTCCTACAATGAGCAGTTCTTC. The chain has TRBV11-3 and TRBJ2-1; possible D gene TRBD1, 5 bases. The V and J ends lost 4 bases and 0 bases respectively, with 16 bases between them. This CDR3 comprises 17 residues. From germline, CDR1 is SGHNT and CDR2 YENEEA.

J is TRBJ2-1 and V is TRBV21-1; the table's D call, TRBD2, was not checked against the DNA. TRBV21-1 is a listed pseudogene. CDR3 size: 14 residues. Written as DNA, the CDR3 is TGTGCCAGCAGGTCCTTTTTTACCTACAATGAGCAGTTCTTC. This encodes CASRSFFTYNEQFF.

The chain employs TRBV4-3 and TRBJ2-1; D might be TRBD2 (6 bases). Per the germline V gene, CDR1 is LGHNA and CDR2 is YSLEER. Trimming took 3 bases from V and 0 from J, leaving 12 bases between them. This CDR3 is 16 amino acids long. In DNA form, the CDR3 reads TGCGCCAGCAGCCAGGGACTCGCCTTCTCCTACAATGAGCAGTTCTTC. Protein: CASSQGLAFSYNEQFF.

V usage is TRBV5-1 and J usage is TRBJ1-4; 7 nucleotides line up with TRBD1. The CDR3 is 18 amino acids. Looked up from germline, CDR1 is SGHRS and CDR2 is YFSETQ. Losses at the gene ends were 5 bases for V and 8 bases for J; bases not matched to a gene: 21. The CDR3, as DNA: TGCGCCAGCAGGTCCCAACCCTCGATTCAGGGGGAGAGGGAAAAACTGTTTTTT. It codes for CASRSQPSIQGEREKLFF.

The J gene is TRBJ2-6, the V gene TRBV19; tentative D call: TRBD1 (5 bases). The germline V gene has CDR1 LNHDA and CDR2 SQIVND (reference sequence). The CDR3 sequence is 15 residues long. Deletions cut 5 bases from V and 0 bases from J, with 8 bases between. CDR3 residues: CASSWGPSGANVLTF. The CDR3 nucleotides read TGTGCCAGTAGTTGGGGCCCCTCTGGGGCCAACGTCCTGACTTTC.

This chain joins TRBV6-5 and TRBJ1-2; possibly TRBD1 for D (6 bases). V dropped 2 bases and J dropped 4 bases, with 14 bases sitting between them. Germline-derived CDR1 and CDR2 are MNHEY and SVGAGI. CDR3 length: 15 amino acids. This CDR3 is CASSYGPGALYGYTF. For the CDR3, the DNA is TGTGCCAGCAGTTACGGTCCAGGGGCCCTCTATGGCTACACCTTC.

This chain connects TRBV20-1 to TRBJ1-2, with D unresolved. The CDR3 spans 11 residues. The germline V gene encodes CDR1 DFQATT and CDR2 SNEGSKA (reference sequence). The germline V and J ends were trimmed by 6 bases and 4 bases, with 9 bases remaining between them. The CDR3 DNA sequence: TGCAGTGCCACACAGATCTATGGCTACACCTTC. The encoded protein is CSATQIYGYTF.

This rearrangement joins TRBV9 to TRBJ2-3, with TRBD2 as a possible D gene (6 bases). The CDR3 totals 15 residues. V gave up 7 bases and J gave up 2 bases, with 17 bases separating them. Germline V gene lookup returns CDR1 SGDLS and CDR2 YYNGEE. CDR3 in DNA: TGTGCCAGCGCCCTGTTGGGAGGAAACACAGATACGCAGTATTTT. Translated: CASALLGGNTDTQYF.